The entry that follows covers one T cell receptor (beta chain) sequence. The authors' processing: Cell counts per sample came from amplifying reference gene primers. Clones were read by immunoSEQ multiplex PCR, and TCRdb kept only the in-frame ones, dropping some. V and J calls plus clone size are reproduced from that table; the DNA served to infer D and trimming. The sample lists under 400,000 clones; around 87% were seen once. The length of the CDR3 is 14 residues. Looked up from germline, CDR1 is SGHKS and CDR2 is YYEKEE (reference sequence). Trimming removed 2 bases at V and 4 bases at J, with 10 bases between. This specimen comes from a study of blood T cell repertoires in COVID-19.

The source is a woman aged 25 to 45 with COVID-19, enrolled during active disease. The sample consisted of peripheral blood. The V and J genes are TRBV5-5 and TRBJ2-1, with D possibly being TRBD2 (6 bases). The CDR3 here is CASSLLATYNEQFF. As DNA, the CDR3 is TGTGCCAGCAGCTTACTAGCCACTTACAATGAGCAGTTCTTC.